Presented here are 20 T cell receptor beta chains from one specimen sequenced in a study of T cells in localized non-small cell lung cancer. Measured with immunoSEQ multiplex PCR; TCRdb has only the in-frame clones, and not every one. The table includes about 2,500 clones, less than 45% detected once. The sample consisted of lung tumor tissue, taken before any cancer treatment. These receptors were taken from an older male donor with stage I squamous cell lung carcinoma.

This chain uses TRBV19 with TRBJ1-3; D is unresolved. The germline V gene encodes CDR1 LNHDA and CDR2 SQIVND (reference sequence). V lost 4 bases, J lost 3 bases, and 13 bases lay in between. There are 15 residues in the CDR3. This chain's CDR3 is CASSNYLSSGNTIYF. The CDR3 coding sequence is TGTGCCAGTAGTAACTATTTGTCCAGTGGAAACACCATATATTTT.

This clone has only a few counts. CDR3 protein: CASGRLGTEAFF. Here the CDR3 DNA reads TGTGCCAGCGGCAGGTTGGGCACTGAAGCTTTCTTT. V and J are TRBV6-7 and TRBJ1-1, with D hard to call. TRBV6-7 is designated an ORF whose function remains uncertain. This CDR3 comprises 12 residues. Trimming stripped 8 bases from V and 4 bases from J, with 11 bases between.

This chain joins TRBV30 and TRBJ1-4, with a tentative D call TRBD1 (5 bases). Between the trimmed V and J ends, which lost 5 bases and 5 bases, there was a span of 15 bases. There are 14 residues in the CDR3. The germline V gene has CDR1 GTSNPN and CDR2 SVGIG (reference sequence). The DNA for the CDR3 is TGTGCCTGGGGGAGGGGTGGCCAGAATGAAAAACTGTTTTTT. Its protein is CAWGRGGQNEKLFF. Drawing the rest from reference TRBV30 and TRBJ1-4, the complete variable domain is SQTIHQWPATLVQPVGSPLSLECTVEGTSNPNLYWYRQAAGRGLQLLFYSVGIGQISSEVPQNLSASRPQDRQFILSSKKLLLSDSGFYLCAWGRGGQNEKLFFGSGTQLSVL.

This rearrangement joins TRBV11-3 to TRBJ2-7, with TRBD1 matching over 9 bases. Trimming at V came to 1 base and at J to 4 bases, leaving 11 bases not matched to a gene. Germline V lookup: CDR1 SGHNT, CDR2 YENEEA. The CDR3 loop spans 17 amino acids. This CDR3 is CASSLVGKGTGWYEQYF. The CDR3 DNA reads as TGTGCCAGCAGCTTAGTTGGGAAGGGGACAGGGTGGTACGAGCAGTACTTC.

This clone qualifies as medium-sized (0.01 to 0.1%). The V call is TRBV11-3, the J call TRBJ2-2, with 7 bases identical to TRBD1. The CDR3 extends over 14 amino acids. Germline-derived CDR1 and CDR2 are SGHNT and YENEEA. After removal of 7 bases from V and 4 bases from J, the junction contained 6 bases not matched to a gene. The CDR3 is CASITYRGTGELFF. CDR3 in DNA: TGTGCCAGCATCACCTACAGGGGCACCGGGGAGCTGTTTTTT.

The chain recombines TRBV23-1 with TRBJ2-3, with 11 nucleotides matching TRBD2. TRBV23-1 is an open reading frame, and its role is uncertain. The CDR3 has 17 residues. After removal of 6 bases from V and 2 bases from J, the junction contained 10 bases not matched to a gene. CDR3 sequence (DNA): TGCGCCAGCAGCCTAAGAGGTAGCGGGGGGGCCACAGATACGCAGTATTTT. It encodes CASSLRGSGGATDTQYF.

The chain carries TRBV5-1 and TRBJ1-3, with D unresolved. Trimming took off 0 bases at V and 4 bases at J, with 17 bases between the two ends. The CDR3 has 17 amino acids. CDR1 is SGHRS and CDR2 is YFSETQ in the germline V gene. CDR3 residues: CASSLAPSRTAGNTIYF. DNA of the CDR3: TGCGCCAGCAGCTTGGCCCCGAGCAGAACGGCCGGAAACACCATATATTTT.

The chain carries TRBV6-8 and TRBJ1-1; weak D call: TRBD1 (5 bases). The CDR3 runs 14 residues. Germline V gene data show CDR1 as MNHGY and CDR2 as SAAAGT. Trimming cost V 5 bases and J 1 base, with 11 bases left between them. In DNA form, the CDR3 reads TGTGCCAGCAGTCTCGGGGGTTCGAACACTGAAGCTTTCTTT. It encodes CASSLGGSNTEAFF.

The J gene is TRBJ1-2, the V gene TRBV18; a weak D match, TRBD1 (6 bases). V lost 1 base and J lost 4, with 10 bases in between. Germline V gene lookup returns CDR1 KGHSH and CDR2 LQKENI. The CDR3 is 14 residues long. The CDR3 spells CASSPHREVYGYTF. The CDR3 DNA is TGTGCCAGCTCACCACACAGGGAAGTCTATGGCTACACCTTC.

This chain uses TRBV12-5 with TRBJ2-1; 9 nucleotides agree with TRBD1. The CDR3 spans 16 residues. Germline V gene lookup returns CDR1 LGHNT and CDR2 FRNRAP. Unmatched junction bases numbered 11, after V lost 8 bases and J lost 3 bases. CDR3 bases: TGTGCTAGTAGCCTTACCGGGACAGGGCTCTACAATGAGCAGTTCTTC. Translation: CASSLTGTGLYNEQFF.

The rearrangement uses TRBV19 and TRBJ2-4; D unclear. Trimming took off 2 bases at V and 4 bases at J, with 18 bases between the two ends. From germline, CDR1 is LNHDA and CDR2 SQIVND (reference sequence). The CDR3 spans 17 residues. CDR3 sequence reads: CASSILLGETGKNIQYF. The CDR3 region has the DNA TGTGCCAGTAGTATACTCCTTGGTGAGACTGGGAAAAACATTCAGTACTTC. The entire variable domain, with the rest obtained from reference TRBV19 and TRBJ2-4, is as follows: DGGITQSPKYLFRKEGQNVTLSCEQNLNHDAMYWYRQDPGQGLRLIYYSQIVNDFQKGDIAEGYSVSREKKESFPLTVTSAQKNPTAFYLCASSILLGETGKNIQYFGAGTRLSVL.

The sample holds a few counts of this clone. V gene TRBV11-3 combines with J gene TRBJ1-1, with 7 bases that match TRBD1. J lost 0 bases, V lost 5 bases, and 3 bases had no gene match. This CDR3 has 14 residues. The germline V gene has CDR1 SGHNT and CDR2 YENEEA. This CDR3 reads CASSTRGVNTEAFF. CDR3 DNA: TGTGCCAGCAGCACCAGGGGGGTGAACACTGAAGCTTTCTTT.

V gene TRBV9 combines with J gene TRBJ1-4, with D possibly TRBD1 on 5 matching bases. The V end was cut by 0 bases, the J end by 6 bases, with 6 bases between. This CDR3 has 13 residues. Germline lookup yields CDR1 SGDLS and CDR2 YYNGEE. The CDR3 region is CASSVGGDEKLFF. The CDR3 coding sequence is TGTGCCAGCAGCGTAGGAGGGGATGAAAAACTGTTTTTT.

This chain uses TRBV5-1 with TRBJ2-5; TRBD2 matches 7 bases. From germline, CDR1 is SGHRS and CDR2 YFSETQ. There are 14 residues in the CDR3. V was pared by 4 bases and J by 4 bases, with 7 bases of the junction left unmatched. The CDR3, as DNA: TGCGCCAGCAGCGGCGTCGGGGGGAGAGAGACCCAGTACTTC. It translates to CASSGVGGRETQYF.

This sequence joins TRBV6-8 and TRBJ1-3, with D maybe TRBD1 (5 bases). The V end lost 2 bases, the J end lost 3 bases, and 8 bases lay between the germline ends. The CDR3 spans 14 residues. The germline CDR1 and CDR2 sequences are MNHGY and SAAAGT. The CDR3 sequence: CASSYLQGGNTIYF. Here the CDR3 DNA reads TGTGCCAGCAGTTACCTCCAGGGTGGAAACACCATATATTTT.

This clone was counted a few times. The chain carries TRBV29-1 and TRBJ1-1, with D tentatively TRBD1 (6 bases). The germline V and J ends were trimmed by 5 bases and 1 base, with 17 bases remaining between them. The CDR3 is 15 residues long. Germline CDR1 is SQVTM and CDR2 is ANQGSEA. CDR3 nucleotide sequence: TGCAGCGTTCTGAGAGGGGGGTTCGCGAACACTGAAGCTTTCTTT. The encoded protein is CSVLRGGFANTEAFF.

The chain has TRBV25-1 and TRBJ1-1; maybe TRBD1 (5 bases). Germline CDR1 MGHDK, CDR2 SYGVNS. The CDR3 contains 16 residues. V shed 3 bases and J shed 0 bases, with 14 bases lying between them. Here the CDR3 DNA reads TGTGCCAGCAGTGATACTGGGGGTCAGGTGAACACTGAAGCTTTCTTT. Amino acids: CASSDTGGQVNTEAFF.

This clone is a singleton in its sample. This chain links TRBV6-8 with TRBJ1-1; tentatively, D is TRBD1 (6 bases). Looked up from germline, CDR1 is MNHGY and CDR2 is SAAAGT. Trimming removed 5 bases at V and 8 bases at J, with 18 bases between. The length of the CDR3 is 14 residues. CDR3 sequence (DNA): TGTGCCAGCAGTGATATATGGGGGGCATCGGAAGCTTTCTTT. This gives the protein CASSDIWGASEAFF.

The chain combines TRBV29-1 with TRBJ1-1; D might be TRBD1 (6 bases). The length of the CDR3 is 14 residues. The V end lost 7 bases, the J end lost 10 bases, and 25 bases lay between the germline ends. Germline V gives CDR1 SQVTM, CDR2 ANQGSEA. CDR3 nucleotide sequence: TGCAGCGCTATCGAGTCGGGGGCTCTCCACCTAGCTTTCTTT. Its translation is CSAIESGALHLAFF.

V is TRBV10-1 and J is TRBJ2-7, with TRBD1 identical over 9 bases. With V trimmed by 10 bases and J by 9 bases, 13 bases remained unmatched. Germline V gene lookup returns CDR1 WNHNN and CDR2 SYGVQD (reference sequence). This CDR3 has 13 amino acids. The CDR3 region is CATSRTGVTGQYF. The DNA of the CDR3 is TGCGCCACTTCAAGGACAGGGGTTACCGGGCAGTACTTC.